The entry below gives a single TCR beta chain sequence along with its context. Its target antigen remains unknown. The input lacks base qualities; no much larger clone sits a single base away. The donors were healthy, HIV-negative adults who had no recently reported acute infections or vaccinations. Every donor was a Caucasian adult residing in Nashville, Tennessee, USA. CD4+ T cells were enriched by magnetic negative selection; naive cells were then positively selected on CD45RA, and the negative fraction formed the memory subset. After blood collection by leukapheresis, PBMCs were isolated using Ficoll-Histopaque density gradient centrifugation and then cryopreserved in the vapor phase of liquid nitrogen. Analytical flow cytometry was used to check the purity and quantity of each magnetically sorted T cell population. Genomic DNA was isolated from every sorted fraction and measured by UV absorbance on a Nanodrop 2000c.

This entry comes from a study of shared clonotypes between healthy human individuals (TCRdb year 2020). Broadly, across the study: Two women and three men aged 18 to 49 years were included in the cohort. For each donor, CD4 naive and CD4 memory were each run on three plates, CD8 naive on two plates, and CD8 memory on one plate. The study deeply sequenced blood TCR repertoires of 5 or 6 healthy adults to estimate repertoire size and the extent of clonotype sharing between individuals. Different laboratories and diverse techniques were used to prepare libraries and sequence TCR repertoires, to increase sequencing depth and limit assay-specific biases. Per donor, leukapheresis produced somewhere between about 0.94 and 10 billion PBMCs.

What the research found in general, with its limitations: Based on pairwise subsampling, the degree of clonotype sharing among donors was expected to be affected by sequencing depth. Sharing across a few donors was observed for roughly 5.4% of naive CD4, 3% to 3.5% of naive CD8, about 2.3% of memory CD4, and around 0.44% of memory CD8 clonotypes. Only blood was sampled, and tissue TCR repertoires likely differ from those in blood. The small number of donors limited the genetic and exposure-history diversity represented. Incomplete sequencing was indicated by rarefaction of sorted-subset datasets, despite the large sequencing depth. Larger estimated clonotype richness was generally found for naive subsets than for memory subsets. Compared with non-shared clonotypes, the clonotypes found in all four sorted-subset donors had higher generation probabilities.

The CDR3 goes from the cysteine to the phenylalanine over 17 residues. CDR3 DNA only is kept here, 51 bases in frame from base 1. Clipping removes 3 bases from V and 0 bases from J, with 10 as the unmatched junction base count. CDR1 and CDR2 (SGHNT, YYREEE) derive from the germline V gene (reference sequence). Using the deep immunoSEQ assay, multiplex PCR amplified TCR CDR3 regions from genomic DNA. Extracted genomic DNA from each cell subset was spread evenly across all wells of several immunoSEQ 96-well plates, with each plate serving as a replicate. For sorted subsets, each replicate PCR was loaded with roughly 200 ng genomic DNA, equivalent to some 27,000 T cell genomes. Purified libraries were quantified with a Qubit 3.0 fluorometer, sized on a Bioanalyzer 2100, and re-quantified with the KAPA Library Quantification kit. A separate single-read 150-cycle Illumina NextSeq 550 flow cell was used to sequence each immunoSEQ 96-well plate. From the authors' description of their analysis: Because the immunoSEQ output held only junctional sequences and lacked quality scores, the filtering could not match the filtering applied to full-length reads. Sequences were annotated with PyIR, a Python wrapper for IgBLAST v1.9, using IMGT germline references to assign V/J genes and CDR3. Any read was removed if the V/J assignment was weak (E-value above 1e-6), the CDR3 was missing, or the read contained stop codons, out-of-frame junctions, or ambiguous translated residues. A V3J clonotype was defined by an identical inferred V gene, J gene, and CDR3 amino acid sequence. Percentage overlap between repertoires was calculated by dividing the number of shared unique clonotypes by the size of the smaller repertoire. Three approaches were used to assess repertoire richness: RTK rarefaction, the Chao1 estimator, and Recon v2.1 estimates of unobserved clonotypes. OLGA was used to compute generation probabilities for all TCRbeta clonotypes that the gDNA method yielded from four donors. TCRdb carries this immuneACCESS record with in-frame sequences only. Its versions omit some clonotypes, under half of them owing to an unresolved V gene in the studies checked, with the rest unexplained. The DNA gave D and trimming, while V, J and clone size come from that table. This sample comprises around 990,000 clones, around 77% of them detected only once. The ten biggest clones cover 0.7% to 0.95% of the sample.

The TCR was taken from a man aged 18 to 29 in good health. Some clones in this sample may be carry-over from other donors' samples. The sequencing sample was made of memory CD4+ T cells from PBMCs. What this sample's cell subset or site label stands for: CD45RA-negative fraction. This receptor chain uses TRBV5-4 and TRBJ1-1, and TRBD1 aligns with 8 junction nucleotides. The DNA is TGTGCCAGCAGCTCCCCGCCAGGGGGCACCATGAACACTGAAGCTTTCTTT. Translated, it reads CASSSPPGGTMNTEAFF.